This T cell receptor (beta chain) was captured in a study of blood T cell repertoires in COVID-19. Study overall: Donors in the United States, Italy and Spain gave samples during acute or convalescent COVID-19. T cells, B-cell-depleted T cells, or PBMCs provided the cDNA or gDNA that served as material.

V trimming: 4 bases; J trimming: 3 bases; junction bases outside the gene matches: 8. The CDR3 runs to 15 residues. Germline lookup yields CDR1 SGDLS and CDR2 YYNGEE. Source study methods: Amplified reference gene primers provided the basis for estimating nucleated cell counts. TCRdb keeps only in-frame clones here, not all; method: immunoSEQ multiplex PCR. D and trimming were read from the DNA, whereas the V and J calls and clone size are those reported in that table. The table has some 120,000 clones, around 86% seen once; the top ten hold about 4.5%. The sequenced material came from peripheral blood. This rearrangement joins TRBV9 to TRBJ2-3, with 7 positions matching TRBD1. The sequence was collected from a man aged 40-49 years with acute or convalescent COVID-19. The CDR3 DNA reads as TGTGCCAGCAGCTCGTACAGGGGAGATACAGATACGCAGTATTTT. This gives the protein CASSSYRGDTDTQYF.